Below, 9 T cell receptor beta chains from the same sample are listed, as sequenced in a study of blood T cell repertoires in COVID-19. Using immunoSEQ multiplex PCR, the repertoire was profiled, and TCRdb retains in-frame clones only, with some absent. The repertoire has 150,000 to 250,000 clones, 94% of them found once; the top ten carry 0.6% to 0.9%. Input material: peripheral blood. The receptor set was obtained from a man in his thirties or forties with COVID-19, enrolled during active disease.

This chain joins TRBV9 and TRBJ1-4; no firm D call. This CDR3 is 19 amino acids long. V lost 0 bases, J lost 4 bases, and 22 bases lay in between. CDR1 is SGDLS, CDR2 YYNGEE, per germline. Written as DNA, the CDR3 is TGTGCCAGCAGCGTAGAGGACGGGAGGATGGTACATGGTAATGAAAAACTGTTTTTT. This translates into CASSVEDGRMVHGNEKLFF.

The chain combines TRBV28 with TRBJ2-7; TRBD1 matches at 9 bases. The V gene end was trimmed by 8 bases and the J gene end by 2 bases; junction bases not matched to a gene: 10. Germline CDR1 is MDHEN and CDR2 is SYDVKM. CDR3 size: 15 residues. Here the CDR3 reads CASRIWTGETYEQYF. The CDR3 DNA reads TGTGCCAGCCGAATTTGGACAGGGGAAACCTACGAGCAGTACTTC.

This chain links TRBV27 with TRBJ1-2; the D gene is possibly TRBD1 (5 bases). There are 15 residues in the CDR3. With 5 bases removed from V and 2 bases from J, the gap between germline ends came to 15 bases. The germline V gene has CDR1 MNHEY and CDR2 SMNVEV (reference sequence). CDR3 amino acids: CASSRTGDGNYGYTF. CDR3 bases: TGTGCCAGCAGTCGAACAGGAGACGGGAACTATGGCTACACCTTC.

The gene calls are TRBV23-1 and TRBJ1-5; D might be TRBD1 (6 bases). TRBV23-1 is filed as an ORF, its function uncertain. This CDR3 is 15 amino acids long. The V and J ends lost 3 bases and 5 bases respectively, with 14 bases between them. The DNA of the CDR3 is TGCGCCAGCAGTCAGCCGGAAGGGGGTGATCAGCCCCAGCATTTT. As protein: CASSQPEGGDQPQHF.

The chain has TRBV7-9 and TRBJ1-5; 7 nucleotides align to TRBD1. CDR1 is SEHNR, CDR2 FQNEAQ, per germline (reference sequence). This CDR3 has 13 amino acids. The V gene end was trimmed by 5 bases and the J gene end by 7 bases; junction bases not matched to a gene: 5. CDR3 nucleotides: TGTGCCAGCAGCGGGACAGTAGGACAGCCCCAGCATTTT. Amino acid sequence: CASSGTVGQPQHF.

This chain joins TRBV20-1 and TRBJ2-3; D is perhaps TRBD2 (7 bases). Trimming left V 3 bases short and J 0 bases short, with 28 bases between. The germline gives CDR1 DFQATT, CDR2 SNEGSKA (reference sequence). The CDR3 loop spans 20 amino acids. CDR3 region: CSASGVGLARGASSTDTQYF. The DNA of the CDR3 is TGCAGTGCTAGTGGTGTTGGGCTAGCTCGGGGGGCCTCTAGCACAGATACGCAGTATTTT.

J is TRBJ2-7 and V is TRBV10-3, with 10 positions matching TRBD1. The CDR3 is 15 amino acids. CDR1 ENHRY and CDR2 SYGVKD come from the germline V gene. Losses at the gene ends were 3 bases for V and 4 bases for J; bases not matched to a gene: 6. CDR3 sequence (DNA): TGTGCCATCAGTGAAAGGGACAGGGGCATTTACGAGCAGTACTTC. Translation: CAISERDRGIYEQYF.

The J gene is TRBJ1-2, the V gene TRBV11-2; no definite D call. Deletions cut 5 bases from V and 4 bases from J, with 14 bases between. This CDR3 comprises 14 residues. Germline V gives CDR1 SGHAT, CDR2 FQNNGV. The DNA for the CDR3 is TGTGCCAGCAGCATCACGGAGGGCTCCTATGGCTACACCTTC. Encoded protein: CASSITEGSYGYTF.

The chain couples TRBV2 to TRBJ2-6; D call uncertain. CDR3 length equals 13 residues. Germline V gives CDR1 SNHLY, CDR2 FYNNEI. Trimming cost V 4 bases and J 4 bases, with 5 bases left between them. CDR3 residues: CASSAQGANVLTF. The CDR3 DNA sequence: TGTGCCAGCAGTGCGCAGGGGGCCAACGTCCTGACTTTC.